This T cell receptor beta chain originates from a study of beta chain features in type 1 diabetes. Study-wide results and limits: Insertions at VDJ junctions were less frequent in type 1 diabetes patients. These patients also deleted more nucleotides at the same junctions. Across patients, naive, central memory and Treg TCRB repertoires exhibited apparently greater similarity than was observed across healthy donors. For Type 1 diabetes patients, all four CD4+ subsets carried TCRB CDR3s that were moderately but significantly shorter.

The investigators reverse transcribed all of the isolated RNA, so they sequenced expressed TCRB transcripts. The assay was immunoSEQ multiplex PCR, and TCRdb's table has in-frame clones only and misses some. The sample has some 700,000 clones, roughly 12% seen once; the top ten hold approximately 0.022%. Worth noting for this clone: No antigen is known for it.

V lost 6 bases and J 4 bases, leaving 14 bases between the germline ends. Germline V lookup: CDR1 KGHSH, CDR2 LQKENI. The CDR3 totals 14 residues. This TCR derives from a young man with type 1 diabetes. This chain uses TRBV18 with TRBJ2-3; D not resolved. Sequencing was performed on naive CD4+ T cells from blood. The CDR3 sequence is CASSPGSGADTQYF. The CDR3 DNA is TGTGCCAGCTCGCCGGGCTCCGGAGCAGATACGCAGTATTTT.